These 7 T cell receptor beta chains were sequenced from one sample in a study of T cell responses to AZD1222 COVID-19 vaccine. TCRdb's copy holds only in-frame clones and misses some; the assay was immunoSEQ multiplex PCR. Of about 120,000 clones listed, over 75% were seen once; the top ten hold roughly 3.9%. Sequencing was performed on peripheral blood, taken on day 0 of MenACWY control vaccination. All receptors derive from an adult in good health.

The J gene is TRBJ2-7, the V gene TRBV14; D possibly corresponds to TRBD1 (5 bases). The V and J ends lost 1 base and 5 bases respectively, with 12 bases between them. The CDR3 runs 14 residues. The germline CDR1 and CDR2 sequences are SGHDN and FVKESK. This chain's CDR3 is CASSQGPGRHEQYF. The CDR3 DNA reads as TGTGCCAGCAGCCAAGGACCAGGGCGGCACGAGCAGTACTTC. The full variable domain, with the rest looked up from reference TRBV14 and TRBJ2-7, is EAGVTQFPSHSVIEKGQTVTLRCDPISGHDNLYWYRRVMGKEIKFLLHFVKESKQDESGMPNNRFLAERTGGTYSTLKVQPAELEDSGVYFCASSQGPGRHEQYFGPGTRLTVT.

The sample holds a few counts of this clone. The J gene is TRBJ2-7, the V gene TRBV4-3, with D maybe TRBD2 (5 bases). In germline, CDR1 is LGHNA, CDR2 YSLEER. Deletions cut 1 base from V and 1 base from J, with 11 bases between. The CDR3 is 15 amino acids. The CDR3, as DNA: TGCGCCAGCAGCCAAGGTCCGGGGTCTTCCTACGAGCAGTACTTC. Translated, it gives CASSQGPGSSYEQYF.

J is TRBJ2-1 and V is TRBV3-1 (or the pseudogene TRBV3-2), with 7 nucleotides matching TRBD2. The V and J ends lost 4 bases and 9 bases, in that order; junction bases with no gene match: 6. In germline, CDR1 is LGHDT, CDR2 YNNKEL (reference sequence). The CDR3 runs to 13 residues. The CDR3 DNA follows: TGTGCCAGCAGCCCTTCTCTAGCGGTTGAGCAGTTCTTC. Translating it yields CASSPSLAVEQFF.

This clone was observed a single time. V and J are TRBV19 and TRBJ2-7, with TRBD1 as a possible D gene (6 bases). CDR1 and CDR2 (germline): LNHDA, SQIVND (reference sequence). V gave up 7 bases and J gave up 0 bases, with 19 bases separating them. The CDR3 is 16 residues long. The CDR3 here is CASKVQGGQSSYEQYF. Here the CDR3 DNA reads TGTGCCAGTAAGGTTCAGGGCGGACAGAGCTCCTACGAGCAGTACTTC.

The chain recombines TRBV4-2 with TRBJ2-3; no firm D call. V dropped 1 base and J dropped 0 bases, with 14 bases sitting between them. Looked up from germline, CDR1 is LGHNA and CDR2 is YNFKEQ. The length of the CDR3 is 17 residues. CDR3 region: CASSQVGRLTSTDTQYF. Here the CDR3 DNA reads TGTGCCAGCAGCCAAGTGGGCAGGCTGACAAGCACAGATACGCAGTATTTT.

CDR3 protein: CSATEYGYTF. Here the CDR3 DNA reads TGCAGTGCTACAGAATATGGCTACACCTTC. The J gene is TRBJ1-2, the V gene TRBV20-1; D gene uncertain. V was trimmed by 4 bases and J by 5 bases, leaving 5 bases between them. Germline V CDR1 and CDR2: DFQATT, SNEGSKA (reference sequence). CDR3 size: 10 residues.

The rearrangement uses TRBV19 and TRBJ2-2; tentatively, D is TRBD1 (6 bases). V lost 6 bases and J 6 bases, leaving 8 bases between the germline ends. CDR1 and CDR2 from the germline V gene are LNHDA and SQIVND (reference sequence). There are 12 residues in the CDR3. DNA for the CDR3: TGTGCCAGTAGCCAGGGGCCCGGGGAGCTGTTTTTT. This translates into CASSQGPGELFF.